This T cell receptor beta chain was sequenced during a study of T cells in Graves' hyperthyroidism and ophthalmopathy (dated by TCRdb to the late 2010s). With regard to the full study: Peripheral blood samples were taken at initial diagnosis, before any treatment was given. To identify TCR V-J signatures that set the groups apart, the researchers used a discovery cohort of more than 95 patients, made up of 43 with Graves' ophthalmopathy and approximately 57 with stable Graves' hyperthyroidism. Whether ophthalmopathy could be predicted prospectively was tested in an independent validation cohort made up of under 20 hyperthyroidism patients plus 17 patients who later progressed to ophthalmopathy. The roughly 90 discovery patients were divided at random into training and test sets in a 7:3 ratio. In addition, the study compared T-cell repertoires in thyroid tissue and in blood from about 6 Graves' hyperthyroidism patients. Following sampling, methimazole starting at 30 mg daily was given to hyperthyroidism patients, and high-dose intravenous methylprednisolone was given to ophthalmopathy patients. The paper reports TCR Vbeta CDR3 sequencing of about 140 peripheral blood samples: 40 or so ophthalmopathy, 75 to 80 hyperthyroidism and approximately 17 progressor patients.

The CDR3 holds 12 amino acids from the cysteine to the phenylalanine. Only the CDR3 part of the read is kept: 36 bases, read in frame from the first base. According to the germline V gene, CDR1 reads SGHRS and CDR2 reads YFSETQ. V is clipped by 1 base and J by 6 bases, and the sequence between their germline boundaries is 5 bases long. In the ophthalmopathy patients, disease was moderately to severely active, with a Clinical Activity Score of 3 or more, a NOSPECS grade of 4 or more, and a duration of less than 3 months. Any patient with an uncontrolled infection, another autoimmune disease, pregnancy or lactation was excluded. Diagnoses were established on the basis of clinical symptoms, serum thyroxine and TRAb, thyroid ultrasound, and orbital computed tomography. PBMCs were isolated from approximately 10 ml of fresh peripheral blood by Ficoll-Paque density gradient centrifugation. Trizol reagent was used to extract total RNA, and RNA quality was then checked on an Agilent 2100 Bioanalyzer.

To note about this clonotype: The target of this receptor is not known. The sample holds no much larger clone one base away, and base qualities are not on file.

Amplification of TCR beta CDR3 regions was carried out from RNA transcripts. The first round of RT-PCR for the TCR CDR3 was performed with the HTBI primer set and the Qiagen OneStep RT-PCR kit. The libraries were constructed in a second round of multiplex PCR and then size-selected and purified. The libraries were sequenced on an Illumina HiSeq2000 using paired-end 100 bp reads. Regarding the original processing steps: Raw data were processed with SOAPnuke, discarding reads with adapters, uncalled bases, mean Phred below 15, or no exact constant-primer or identifier match. High-quality paired reads were merged with COPE v1.2.5, and unique nucleotide sequences were defined as clonotypes. Clonotypes were aligned to IMGT TRBV, TRBD and TRBJ reference segments using MiTCR v1.1. The analysis was restricted to V-J combinations with a frequency above 0.0001, which together covered approximately 99% of the repertoires. The TCS score was defined as the ratio of F50 (clonal expansion) to E x V (chaos), calculated using BLOSUM62-based TCRdist between CDR3 peptides within each V-J. Welch's t-statistics and random forest reduced some 510 V-J features to 10 to 15, which were used in a naive Bayes classifier (R e1071). TCRdb reprocessing: public reads trimmed at Q25 with fastp, clones called with MiXCR, in-frame beta chains kept. Records with the same CDR3 protein are collapsed into one entry carrying the most frequent genes and DNA. TCRdb's processing, not the study's, gives the V and J calls here. The sample includes hundreds of thousands of distinct CDR3 sequences, with 20% observed a single time. The ten biggest clones cover approximately 48% of the sample.

Study-level results and caveats: In validation, progression to ophthalmopathy was predicted by the model with about 70% sensitivity and approximately 78% specificity, a median of roughly 6 months before onset. Sample size was not statistically predetermined, and investigators were not blinded to group allocation. A model built on a 13 V-J signature distinguished ophthalmopathy from stable hyperthyroidism, reaching around 87% sensitivity and around 81% specificity in cross-validation and 80%/75% in testing. Most expanded thyroid clonotypes (frequency above 0.001) were also detected in blood, a finding suggesting that blood repertoires may reflect thyroid immune responses.

The rearranged chain carries TRBV5-1 and TRBJ2-1; the D gene lacks a confident call. The sample consisted of blood. The sequence derives from a man aged 35-49 years with Graves' ophthalmopathy. The DNA sequence is given as TGCGCCAGCAGCTTGTACGGCAATGAGCAGTTCTTC. Its translation reads: CASSLYGNEQFF.